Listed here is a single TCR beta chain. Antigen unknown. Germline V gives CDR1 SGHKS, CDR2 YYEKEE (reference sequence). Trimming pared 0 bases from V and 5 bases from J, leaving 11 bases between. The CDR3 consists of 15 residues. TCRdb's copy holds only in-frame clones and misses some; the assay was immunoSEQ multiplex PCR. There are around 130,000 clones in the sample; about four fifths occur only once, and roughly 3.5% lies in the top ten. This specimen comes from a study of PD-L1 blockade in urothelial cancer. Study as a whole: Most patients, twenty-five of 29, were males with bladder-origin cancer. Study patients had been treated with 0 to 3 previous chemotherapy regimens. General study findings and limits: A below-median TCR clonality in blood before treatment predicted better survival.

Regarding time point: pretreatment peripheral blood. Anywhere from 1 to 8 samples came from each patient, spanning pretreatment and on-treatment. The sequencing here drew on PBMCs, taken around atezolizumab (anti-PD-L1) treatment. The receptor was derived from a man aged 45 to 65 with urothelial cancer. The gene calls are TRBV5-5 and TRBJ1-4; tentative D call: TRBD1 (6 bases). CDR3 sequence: CASSLVPGENEKLFF. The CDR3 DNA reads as TGTGCCAGCAGCTTGGTTCCAGGGGAGAATGAAAAACTGTTTTTT.